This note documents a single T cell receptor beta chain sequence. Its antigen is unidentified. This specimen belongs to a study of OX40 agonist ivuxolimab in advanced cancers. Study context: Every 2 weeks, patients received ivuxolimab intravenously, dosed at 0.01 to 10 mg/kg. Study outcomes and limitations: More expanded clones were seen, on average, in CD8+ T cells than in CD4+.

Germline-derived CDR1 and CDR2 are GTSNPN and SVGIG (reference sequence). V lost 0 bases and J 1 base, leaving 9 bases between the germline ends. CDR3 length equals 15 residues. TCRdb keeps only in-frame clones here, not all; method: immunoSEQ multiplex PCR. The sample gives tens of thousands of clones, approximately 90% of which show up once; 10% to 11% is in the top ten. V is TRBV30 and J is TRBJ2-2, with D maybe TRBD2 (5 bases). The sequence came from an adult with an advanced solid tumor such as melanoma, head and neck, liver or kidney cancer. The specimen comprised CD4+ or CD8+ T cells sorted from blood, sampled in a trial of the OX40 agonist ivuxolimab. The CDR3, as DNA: TGTGCCTGGAGTGTAGGGAGAAGGAACACCGGGGAGCTGTTTTTT. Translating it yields CAWSVGRRNTGELFF.